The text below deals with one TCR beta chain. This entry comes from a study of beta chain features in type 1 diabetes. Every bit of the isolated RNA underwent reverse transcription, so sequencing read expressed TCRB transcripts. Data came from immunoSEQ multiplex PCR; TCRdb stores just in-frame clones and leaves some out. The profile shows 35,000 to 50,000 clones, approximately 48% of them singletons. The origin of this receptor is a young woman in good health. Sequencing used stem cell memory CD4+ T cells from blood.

The CDR3 loop is CASSQGLAGFYEQYF. The CDR3 coding sequence is TGTGCCAGCAGCCAGGGACTAGCGGGATTCTACGAGCAGTACTTC. This sequence joins TRBV5-4 and TRBJ2-7; 13 bases agree with TRBD2. V shed 4 bases and J 3 bases; nucleotides not matched to a gene: 4. The germline V gene encodes CDR1 SGHNT and CDR2 YYREEE (reference sequence). This CDR3 spans 15 amino acids.